This entry describes one T cell receptor (beta chain). Its antigen is still unknown. Profiling relied on immunoSEQ multiplex PCR, and the TCRdb table lists in-frame clones only, not all of them. Among under 2,000,000 clones listed, about 95% were seen once. Cells designated naive CD8 were CD45RO-negative and were positively selected for CCR7, with terminally differentiated effector memory CD45RA+ cells excluded. This sample is drawn from a study of shared clonotypes between healthy human individuals. V lost 3 bases and J lost 0, with 12 bases in between. The CDR3 is 16 residues long. Germline CDR1 MNHEY, CDR2 SMNVEV (reference sequence). General study points: Across subsets, estimated richness was generally greater for naive than for memory populations.

The receptor was derived from a man aged 18 to 35 in good health. Sequenced: naive CD8+ T cells sorted from blood. The J gene is TRBJ1-5, the V gene TRBV27, with D possibly matching TRBD1 (6 bases). In DNA, the CDR3 is TGTGCCAGCAGTTTGATTGGGGGGCATAGCAATCAGCCCCAGCATTTT. It is translated as CASSLIGGHSNQPQHF.